The rows below give T cell receptor beta chains drawn from one sample of a study of Ad26.COV2.S vaccination and SARS-CoV-2 variants. Data came from immunoSEQ multiplex PCR; TCRdb stores just in-frame clones and leaves some out. This table has 400,000 to 450,000 clones, around 90% appearing once. Material: peripheral blood, obtained in a trial of Ad26.COV2.S vaccine versus placebo. The receptors were sampled from a person aged 18-65 years who received the Ad26.COV2.S COVID-19 vaccine or a placebo. CDR3s include the opening cysteine and the closing phenylalanine or tryptophan. D genes are given only for firm matches.

>TRBV7-2|TRBJ2-1|TRBD2|19
CASSFTSGRSWSSYNEQFF
TGTGCCAGCAGCTTTACTAGCGGGAGAAGCTGGAGCTCCTACAATGAGCAGTTCTTC
>TRBV19|TRBJ1-3|NA|15
CASSIDENSGNTIYF
TGTGCCAGTAGTATAGACGAAAACTCTGGAAACACCATATATTTT
>TRBV7-3|TRBJ2-3|NA|16
CASSWGSGWGVDTQYF
TGTGCCAGCAGCTGGGGGAGCGGGTGGGGAGTAGATACGCAGTATTTT
>TRBV28|TRBJ1-2|TRBD1|16
CASSFSQGALAYGYTF
TGTGCCAGCAGTTTTTCACAGGGGGCCTTAGCCTATGGCTACACCTTC
>TRBV27|TRBJ2-3|TRBD2|16
CASSSRLAGPTDTQYF
TGTGCCAGCAGTTCGAGACTAGCGGGACCCACAGATACGCAGTATTTT
>TRBV15|TRBJ2-5|NA|18
CATSRVPPGTGVWETQYF
TGTGCCACCAGCAGAGTGCCCCCCGGGACGGGCGTCTGGGAGACCCAGTACTTC
>TRBV10-2|TRBJ1-4|NA|15
CASSESGGVGEKLFF
TGCGCCAGCAGTGAGTCTGGGGGGGTGGGTGAAAAACTGTTTTTT
>TRBV13|TRBJ2-1|TRBD1|20
CASSPGTGGIKTRFYNEQFF
TGTGCCAGCAGCCCTGGGACAGGGGGAATAAAGACGCGGTTCTACAATGAGCAGTTCTTC
>TRBV2|TRBJ2-2|NA|13
CASIEVRAGELFF
TGTGCCAGCATTGAAGTTCGCGCCGGGGAGCTGTTTTTT
>TRBV7-2|TRBJ2-6|NA|19
CASSLAHLTAVSGANVLTF
TGTGCCAGCAGCTTAGCGCATTTGACAGCTGTCTCTGGGGCCAACGTCCTGACTTTC
>TRBV6-2/TRBV6-3|TRBJ2-7|TRBD1|15
CASSQDRGEFNEQYF
TGTGCCAGCAGTCAGGACAGGGGGGAATTCAACGAGCAGTACTTC